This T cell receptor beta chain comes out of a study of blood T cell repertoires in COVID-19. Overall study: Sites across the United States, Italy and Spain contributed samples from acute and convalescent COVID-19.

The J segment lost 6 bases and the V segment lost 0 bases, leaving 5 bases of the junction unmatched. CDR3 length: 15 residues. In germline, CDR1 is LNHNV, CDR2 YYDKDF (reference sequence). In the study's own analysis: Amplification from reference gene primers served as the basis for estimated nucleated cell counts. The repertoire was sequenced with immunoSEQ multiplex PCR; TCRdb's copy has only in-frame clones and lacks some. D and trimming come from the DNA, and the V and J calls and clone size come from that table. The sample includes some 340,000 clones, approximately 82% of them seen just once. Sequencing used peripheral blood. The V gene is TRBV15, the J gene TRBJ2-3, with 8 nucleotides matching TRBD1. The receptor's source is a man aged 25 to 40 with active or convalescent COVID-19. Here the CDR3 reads CATSRDGQGRDTQYF. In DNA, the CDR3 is TGTGCCACCAGCAGAGACGGACAGGGCCGGGATACGCAGTATTTT.